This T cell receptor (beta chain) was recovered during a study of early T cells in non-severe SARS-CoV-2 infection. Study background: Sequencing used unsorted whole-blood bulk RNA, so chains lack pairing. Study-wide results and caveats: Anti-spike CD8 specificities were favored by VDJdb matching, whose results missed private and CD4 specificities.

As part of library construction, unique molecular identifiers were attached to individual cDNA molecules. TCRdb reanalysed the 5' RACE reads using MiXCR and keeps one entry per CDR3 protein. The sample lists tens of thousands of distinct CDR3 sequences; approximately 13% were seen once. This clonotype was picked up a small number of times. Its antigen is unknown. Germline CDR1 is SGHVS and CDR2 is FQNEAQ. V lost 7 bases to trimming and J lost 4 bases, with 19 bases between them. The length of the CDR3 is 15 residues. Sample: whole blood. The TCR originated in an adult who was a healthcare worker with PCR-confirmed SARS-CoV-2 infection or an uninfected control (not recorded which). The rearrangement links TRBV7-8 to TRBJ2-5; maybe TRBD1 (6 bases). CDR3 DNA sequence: TGTGCCAGCACCGTTGCTGGGGGCCATGGAGAGACCCAGTACTTC. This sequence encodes CASTVAGGHGETQYF.